Each of the 12 T cell receptor beta chains below was sequenced from the same sample in a study of blood T cell repertoires in COVID-19 (dated by TCRdb to the early 2020s). The method was the immunoSEQ multiplex PCR assay. TCRdb re-hosts the immuneACCESS table, in-frame sequences only. Its copies lack some clones; in the studies checked, an unresolved V gene accounts for under half of them, and the cause for the rest is not known. The sample includes approximately 300,000 clones, with approximately 91% observed a single time. 5% to 5.5% of the sample rests with the top ten. Sequences were obtained from PBMCs or T cells enriched from blood (not recorded which). The receptor set was obtained from a man in his 60s who had recovered from COVID-19.

In its sample, this clone was seen a few times. V is TRBV5-4 and J is TRBJ1-2; 9 positions match TRBD1. CDR1 and CDR2 (germline): SGHNT, YYREEE (reference sequence). V lost 0 bases, J lost 2 bases, and 2 bases stayed unmatched. CDR3 length equals 15 residues. As DNA, the CDR3 is TGTGCCAGCAGCTTGGCCGACAGGGGGAACTATGGCTACACCTTC. Amino acid sequence: CASSLADRGNYGYTF.

The V gene is TRBV2, the J gene TRBJ1-2; 8 positions agree with TRBD1. The CDR3 has 13 amino acids. J gave up 3 bases and V 3 bases, and 0 bases lay outside the gene matches. The V gene's germline CDR1 is SNHLY and CDR2 FYNNEI. CDR3 in DNA: TGTGCCAGCAGTGAGGGACAGGACTATGGCTACACCTTC. This encodes CASSEGQDYGYTF.

The chain uses TRBV7-8 and TRBJ2-7; 13 nucleotides match TRBD2. Germline lookup yields CDR1 SGHVS and CDR2 FQNEAQ. Unmatched junction bases numbered 5, after V lost 5 bases and J lost 4 bases. This CDR3 has 15 residues. DNA of the CDR3: TGTGCCAGCAGCATAACTAGCGGGAGGGGGTACGAGCAGTACTTC. Translating gives CASSITSGRGYEQYF. Combining the CDR3 with reference TRBV7-8 and TRBJ2-7 gives the whole variable domain GAGVSQSPRYKVAKRGQDVALRCDPISGHVSLFWYQQALGQGPEFLTYFQNEAQLDKSGLPSDRFFAERPEGSVSTLKIQRTQQEDSAVYLCASSITSGRGYEQYFGPGTRLTVT.

About this clone: The identical CDR3 is also encoded by other nucleotide sequences in the sample. J is TRBJ2-5 and V is TRBV5-1; TRBD1 agrees at 7 bases. V was pared by 4 bases and J by 0 bases, with 3 bases of the junction left unmatched. Germline V CDR1 and CDR2: SGHRS, YFSETQ. This CDR3 has 14 amino acids. The CDR3 sequence is CASSPGQHQETQYF. The CDR3 region has the DNA TGCGCCAGCAGCCCGGGACAGCACCAAGAGACCCAGTACTTC.

J is TRBJ1-1 and V is TRBV5-3; unclear D gene. TRBV5-3 is given ORF status, its function remaining uncertain. Trimming removed 3 bases from V and 2 bases from J, with 17 bases in between. The CDR3 is 16 residues long. The CDR3: CARSSPMTSTNTEAFF. CDR3 coding DNA: TGTGCCAGAAGCTCCCCTATGACTTCTACCAACACTGAAGCTTTCTTT.

The chain has TRBV11-2 and TRBJ1-1; the D is unclear. Germline V CDR1 and CDR2: SGHAT, FQNNGV. The CDR3 length is 14 residues. Trimming stripped 0 bases from V and 5 bases from J, with 10 bases between. CDR3 protein: CASSLEYGWTEAFF. The CDR3 DNA sequence: TGTGCCAGCAGCTTAGAGTACGGGTGGACTGAAGCTTTCTTT.

With regard to this clone: Other DNA sequences in the same sample also yield this CDR3. This rearrangement joins TRBV28 to TRBJ1-2; no definite D call. CDR3 length: 12 amino acids. With 3 bases removed from V and 3 bases from J, the gap between germline ends came to 5 bases. Germline V CDR1 and CDR2: MDHEN, SYDVKM. The CDR3 loop is CASSLRDYGYTF. The CDR3 DNA sequence: TGTGCCAGCAGTTTGCGCGACTATGGCTACACCTTC.

The chain uses TRBV7-2 and TRBJ2-7; no reliable D call. The germline gives CDR1 SGHTA, CDR2 FQGNSA. V was trimmed by 2 bases and J by 0 bases, leaving 8 bases between them. This CDR3 comprises 14 residues. As DNA, the CDR3 is TGTGCCAGCAGCTTAATAGCCAACTCCTACGAGCAGTACTTC. Amino acid sequence: CASSLIANSYEQYF.

The chain links TRBV29-1 to TRBJ1-2, with D uncertain. Trimming left V 4 bases short and J 4 bases short, with 13 bases between. Per the germline V gene, CDR1 is SQVTM and CDR2 is ANQGSEA. This CDR3 has 13 amino acids. CDR3 region: CSVARQEGYGYTF. The CDR3 DNA sequence: TGCAGCGTTGCTAGGCAGGAGGGCTATGGCTACACCTTC.

The CDR3 nucleotides read TGTGCCAGCAGGAGACCACGGGATAGACAGTACTTC. This translates into CASRRPRDRQYF. The V gene is TRBV28, the J gene TRBJ2-7, with a tentative D call TRBD2 (5 bases). CDR1 is MDHEN, CDR2 SYDVKM, per germline. The CDR3 spans 12 residues. V lost 6 bases to trimming and J lost 10 bases, with 16 bases between them.

The chain recombines TRBV3-1 (or the pseudogene TRBV3-2) with TRBJ2-7; D is possibly TRBD2 (5 bases). Germline V gene sequence: CDR1 LGHDT, CDR2 YNNKEL (reference sequence). V lost 1 base, J lost 5 bases, and 12 bases lay in between. CDR3 size: 14 residues. CDR3 amino acids: CASSQVDSVHEQYF. Written as DNA, the CDR3 is TGTGCCAGCAGCCAAGTGGATAGCGTACACGAGCAGTACTTC.

The V call is TRBV15, the J call TRBJ1-3, with 7 bases that match TRBD1. V shed 2 bases, J shed 1 base, and the junction held 5 bases outside the gene matches. The length of the CDR3 is 16 residues. Per germline, CDR1 LNHNV and CDR2 YYDKDF (reference sequence). CDR3 loop: CATSRPTGQSGNTIYF. The CDR3 DNA reads TGTGCCACCAGCAGACCTACGGGACAGTCTGGAAACACCATATATTTT.